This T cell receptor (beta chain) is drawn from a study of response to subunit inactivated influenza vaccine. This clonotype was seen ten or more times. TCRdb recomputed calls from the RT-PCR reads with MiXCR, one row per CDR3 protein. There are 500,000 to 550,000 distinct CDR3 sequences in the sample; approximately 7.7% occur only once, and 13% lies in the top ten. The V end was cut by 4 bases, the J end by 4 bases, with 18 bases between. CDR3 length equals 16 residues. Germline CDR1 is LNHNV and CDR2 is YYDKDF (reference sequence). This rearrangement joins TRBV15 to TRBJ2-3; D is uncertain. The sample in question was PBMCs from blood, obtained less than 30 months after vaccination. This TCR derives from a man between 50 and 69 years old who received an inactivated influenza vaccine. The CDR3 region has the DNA TGTGCCACCAGCACCACCAGGCTTGGATGGGCAGATACGCAGTATTTT. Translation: CATSTTRLGWADTQYF.